This T cell receptor beta chain was identified in a study of T cell repertoires in cytomegalovirus infection. About the study: Peptides in the study included HLA-C-restricted and HLA-B-restricted CMV epitopes.

TCRdb ran MiXCR on the reads and lists one entry per CDR3 protein. This sample yields some 900,000 distinct CDR3 sequences, of which about 31% are seen a single time; approximately 13% belongs to the top ten. This clonotype has more than one count but fewer than ten. As yet, its antigen is unknown. Study outcomes and limitations: HLA-C-restricted CMV clonotypes gave the most frequent clonotype in two of eight donors. Public TCR beta family frequency separated CMV-and-HLA carriers, including in an independent cohort.

This CDR3 region has 11 residues. Germline CDR1 and CDR2: MNHNY and SVGAGI (reference sequence). With 6 bases removed from V and 7 bases from J, the gap between germline ends came to 6 bases. This receptor was obtained from a human donor in good health (CMV status not recorded). Some clones in this sample may be carry-over from other donors' samples. The material was cultured CD8+ T cells from PBMCs, obtained from culture after CMV antigen stimulation. The genes are TRBV6-6 and TRBJ1-4; maybe TRBD1 (5 bases). CDR3 sequence reads: CASRDIEKLFF. DNA for the CDR3: TGTGCCAGCAGGGACATTGAAAAACTGTTTTTT.